These T cell receptor beta chains were read from a single sample in a study of control samples from healthy donors and cancer patients. This table comes from immunoSEQ multiplex PCR, and its TCRdb copy is limited to in-frame clones, with some not included. The repertoire holds around 90,000 clones, with roughly 86% as singletons. Sequencing input: blood. Receptors were obtained from a man aged 25 to 45 in good health. CDR3s include the opening cysteine and the closing phenylalanine or tryptophan. Fields, in order: V gene, clone size, D gene, CDR3 length, J gene, CDR3 DNA, CDR3 protein. D genes are given only for firm matches. The size field is filled for only some rows; it gives once, few, many or a size class.

>TRBV25-1|.|.|12|TRBJ2-6
TGTGCCAACATTCAGGGGGCCAACGTCCTGACTTTC
CANIQGANVLTF
>TRBV5-1|.|.|13|TRBJ1-2
TGCGCCAGCAGCTTGGTTTCTAACTATGGCTACACCTTC
CASSLVSNYGYTF
>TRBV7-9|.|.|14|TRBJ1-6
TGTGCCAGCAGCTGGACTCCAAGGAATTCACCCCTCCACTTT
CASSWTPRNSPLHF
>TRBV6-5|.|.|13|TRBJ2-2
TGTGCCAGCAAGGGGGGGGACACCGGGGAGCTGTTTTTT
CASKGGDTGELFF
>TRBV5-4|few|.|18|TRBJ2-6
TGTGCCAGCAGCTCATTGACGCAGGGCCTCTCTGGGGCCAACGTCCTGACTTTC
CASSSLTQGLSGANVLTF
>TRBV2|.|TRBD1|15|TRBJ1-3
TGTGCCAGCAGTGGAGCAGGGGGGTCTGGAAACACCATATATTTT
CASSGAGGSGNTIYF
>TRBV30|.|.|12|TRBJ1-6
TGTGCCTGGAACAGGGAAAATTCACCCCTCCACTTT
CAWNRENSPLHF
>TRBV6-5|.|.|15|TRBJ2-3
TGTGCCAGCAGTTACGCTTTGGAGGGGCCAGATACGCAGTATTTT
CASSYALEGPDTQYF
>TRBV24-1|.|.|15|TRBJ1-2
TGTGCCACCCCTAAGGCCCGGGGCGGTAACTATGGCTACACCTTC
CATPKARGGNYGYTF
>TRBV19|.|.|14|TRBJ2-2
TGTGCCAGTAGTACGGGGTGGAACACCGGGGAGCTGTTTTTT
CASSTGWNTGELFF
>TRBV4-1|.|.|11|TRBJ2-5
TGCGCCAGCAGCCAAGCGGGGGCCCAGTACTTC
CASSQAGAQYF
>TRBV7-9|.|.|14|TRBJ2-7
TGTGCCAGCAGTCTGCAGGAGGTGTCCTACGAGCAGTACTTC
CASSLQEVSYEQYF
>TRBV5-1|.|.|16|TRBJ1-1
TGCGCCAGCAGCTGGGACTTTCGACAAATGAACACTGAAGCTTTCTTT
CASSWDFRQMNTEAFF
>TRBV29-1|.|.|13|TRBJ1-6
TGCAGCGTTCGGTCCTCCTATAATTCACCCCTCCACTTT
CSVRSSYNSPLHF
>TRBV12-3/TRBV12-4|.|.|13|TRBJ2-7
TGTGCCAGCAGTTTAGGCCAGCCCTACGAGCAGTACTTC
CASSLGQPYEQYF